This T cell receptor beta chain was captured in a study of cytomegalovirus exposure and HLA in healthy donors (TCRdb year 2017). Concerning the study at large: According to an earlier analysis of around 600 of the donors, about 170 million T cells yielded 90 million to 140 million unique TCR beta sequences and about 300 Gb of sequence data. In a later genetic analysis, genome-wide SNP genotypes for about three fifths of the roughly 670 donors were used, and that subset was treated as a discovery cohort. On average, roughly 250,000 unique TCR beta nucleotide sequences were sequenced per donor among a few hundred genotyped donors of the cohort, with about 17% of those sequences being non-productive. The later analysis used no new phenotypic data to find candidate immune exposures, relying instead on TCR beta sequences and their occurrence across donors. To decide whether each TCR beta V gene segment behaved as functional or pseudogenic, an earlier analysis of some 600 of the donors relied on high-throughput TCR beta sequencing. The study combined high-throughput TCR immunosequencing, statistical association of individual TCRs with disease status, and machine learning to predict cytomegalovirus infection status. An early release that covered about 600 HLA-typed donors contained 300 to 350 gigabases of sequencing data and about 93 million unique TCR sequences. Typing coverage varied by locus: 629-630 donors for A, B, C, DRB1 and DQB1; roughly 510 for DQA1; 600 to 610 for DPA1; roughly 470 for DPB1. Among the approximately 430 genotyped donors, around 81% belonged to the genetic ancestry cluster associated with self-reported Caucasian donors. Four to six DR-DQ haplotypes were handled as single units for association and clustering, since linkage in the cohort was strong. The aim of the study was to test whether cataloging public T cell receptors could identify signatures of past pathogen exposure. Every discovery cohort repertoire had been produced on one sequencing platform. To study patterns of TCR occurrence, a later analysis re-analyzed previously published TCR beta repertoires from 550 to 800 donors and added high-resolution HLA genotyping. Along with the roughly 670-subject first cohort, a separate validation cohort of over a hundred different subjects was used. The study profiled the T cell repertoires of fewer than 850 subjects by immunosequencing and related them to cytomegalovirus serostatus. Both class I and class II loci were covered by HLA typing, at four-digit resolution. Alongside the repertoire data, information on donor age, sex, ethnicity and CMV serostatus was compiled.

The protocol used for the library was the immunoSEQ multiplex PCR assay. The multiplex PCR relied on a mix of 60 forward primers for TCR Vbeta segments and 13 reverse primers for TCR Jbeta segments. A multiplex PCR assay on genomic DNA amplified the CDR3 region of rearranged TCR beta genes. The amplified TCR beta libraries were sequenced on the Illumina HiSeq System as 87-base-pair reads. On the authors' methods: Across the 670 or so repertoires, a later analysis counted 80 million or so unique TCR beta chains, around 11 million of which were shared by at least two donors. A nearest-neighbor algorithm error-corrected the raw reads and collapsed the reads into unique sequences, merging closely related sequences to remove PCR and sequencing errors. CDR3 sequences were aligned to IMGT reference sequences to assign V, D and J gene segments. Each retained sequence needed at least a six-nucleotide match to both a V gene segment and a J gene segment. Rearrangements were classified as productive when the CDR3 lacked stop codons and remained in frame with V and J, and all other rearrangements were classified as non-productive. CDR3 was defined by IMGT convention, running from the second conserved V-encoded cysteine to the conserved J-encoded phenylalanine. The earlier analysis of approximately 500 of the donors excluded sequences that lacked an unambiguous match to a single V gene segment. In an earlier analysis of several hundred of the donors, V segments were called functional above 56.7% productive rearrangements and were called segregating when the between-donor standard deviation exceeded 5%. A statistical classification framework was built to diagnose cytomegalovirus status from the catalog of TCR beta chain sequences. In a later analysis, TCR nucleotide sequences were compared against IMGT/GENE-DB human TR gene sequences so that V and J genes could be assigned. The TCRdist pipeline was used in a later analysis to assign CDR3 sequences and most-parsimonious VDJ recombination scenarios. A later analysis defined each TCR beta chain by its CDR3 amino acid sequence plus V-gene family, and excluded reads lacking a unique V-gene family. To address suspected cross-contamination and a sequencing artifact, a later analysis removed around 600 highly shared, low-generation-probability nucleotide sequences. A later analysis calculated a clonal expansion index for each public chain from normalized within-repertoire ranks of inferred template counts. In a later analysis, generation probabilities were computed with a VDJ recombination model fitted to out-of-frame rearrangements, and the resulting probabilities were checked against IGoR. Hypergeometric tests were used in a later analysis to score TCR-TCR, TCR-HLA and TCR-CMV co-occurrence, with a repertoire-size bias correction applied to the TCR pairs. In a later analysis, false discovery rates were estimated by permuting HLA or CMV assignments 20 times. In a later analysis, co-occurring TCRs were grouped using DBSCAN, and TCRdist sequence similarity was added for clustering within HLA-allele-positive subsets. Co-occurrence clustering excluded repertoires with fewer than 30,000 or more than 120,000 public chains, plus five with anomalous nucleotide sharing. The table was pulled from immuneACCESS by TCRdb, which kept in-frame rearrangements only. Such tables lose some clones; where checked, under half of the loss comes from unresolved V genes, and the rest has no known cause. From that table come the V and J calls and clone size; the DNA was used to work out D and trimming. Per the sample table, the count is under 200,000 clones. 0.7% to 1% of the sample is held by the ten biggest clonotypes.

Findings and caveats that apply to the study as a whole: Correlated functional status among segregating V segments might be attributable to linkage disequilibrium, but an unknown experimental factor could not be ruled out. A further reported finding was that TCR beta sequences accurately predicted the HLA-A and HLA-B alleles for most subjects in the first cohort. A later analysis found that most CMV-associated TCR beta chains appeared HLA-restricted, with HLA associations seemingly driven largely by CMV exposure. Cytomegalovirus status was reported to be diagnosed by the classifier with high specificity and sensitivity in both the original and validation cohorts. The only immune exposure information available for the cohort was CMV serostatus. The authors suggested that the approach could potentially be generalized to other disease states and immunological phenotypes. This cohort had only TCR beta chains sequenced, and the lack of alpha or paired-chain data limited which features could be detected. In a later analysis, HLA-associated TCR beta chains showed more clonal expansion and lower generation probabilities than non-associated chains that were equally common. The earlier analysis of a few hundred of the donors excluded roughly 16 rarely observed V segments, including chromosome 9 orphons, because counts were too low. Sequencing depth was assumed to be roughly uniform across donors in the presence/absence analyses, though that assumption may not hold. The sequencing pipeline was judged likely to have produced a cluster of highly shared sequence variants as a technical artifact. According to a later genetic analysis, donors in an Asian-associated ancestry cluster had fewer N-insertions in productive TCRs than the approximately 710-donor mean. Assigning TCR associations to individual alleles was difficult when HLA alleles, especially DR and DQ, strongly co-occurred. According to a later analysis, parvovirus B19, influenza, CMV and Epstein-Barr virus appeared linked to several top co-occurrence clusters. While some public TCRs were present in many individuals, most TCR sequences turned up only very rarely across donors. According to a later analysis, TCR association rates differed among HLA loci, with DRB1 alleles showing the most associated TCRs and HLA-C alleles showing the fewest. A later genetic analysis associated a missense DCLRE1C variant with V-gene and J-gene trimming of TCR beta chains, and an independent cohort replicated the association. Three of the identified cytomegalovirus-associated TCR beta chains were confirmed in vitro to be specific for cytomegalovirus antigens. HLA typing was unavailable for some donors at each locus, so association tests used only the typed subset. In the study, some 160 TCR beta chains were listed as associated with cytomegalovirus. Specific HLA alleles were associated with 15,000 to 20,000 TCR beta sequences at a false discovery rate of 0.05 in a later analysis. Broadly in line with IMGT annotations, most TCR beta V segments showed up in productive rearrangements about 87% or about 30% of the time in an earlier analysis of around 600 of the donors.

In the case of this clone: Its antigen specificity is not known.

The cohort comprised around 690 healthy bone marrow donors. Cohort members were all nominally healthy when sampled, although unrecorded immune exposures were likely present. The donor was CMV seropositive and was included in the group of some 290 seropositive cohort members. Every donor gave a peripheral blood sample, and the peripheral blood mononuclear cells from that sample were used for TCR beta sequencing. The Qiagen DNeasy Blood Extraction Kit was used to extract genomic DNA from the blood cell samples. This TCR was recovered from a woman aged 18-29 years in good health and CMV-seropositive. Sequenced input: PBMCs.

CDR3 protein: CASSADRDYNSPLHF. The DNA reads TGTGCCAGCAGCGCCGACAGGGACTATAATTCACCCCTCCACTTT. The chain is assembled from TRBV9 and TRBJ1-6; 7 central nucleotides agree with TRBD1. V has 3 bases trimmed and J has 3 bases trimmed; junction bases matching no gene number 3. CDR1 and CDR2 are read off the germline V gene as SGDLS and YYNGEE. The CDR3 numbers 15 residues from cysteine through phenylalanine. Only the CDR3 part of the read is kept: 45 bases, read in frame from the first base.